The rows below give T cell receptor beta chains drawn from one sample of a study of cytomegalovirus exposure and HLA in healthy donors. The method was immunoSEQ multiplex PCR; TCRdb's version includes in-frame clones alone and lacks a portion of them. The table includes about 150,000 clones, about 64% detected once. Sequencing was done on a sample of PBMCs. The receptors were gathered from a man between 60 and 75 years old in good health and CMV-seronegative. The CDR3 runs from the conserved cysteine through the conserved F or W. Each record gives: J gene, D gene, V gene, clone size, CDR3 DNA, CDR3 protein. The D gene is left open where the match is weak. The listing skips clone size in some rows; elsewhere it reads once, few, many or a size class.

J: TRBJ2-3; D: NA; V: TRBV19; size: NA; DNA: TGTGCCACCGTGGGTCTGGCGGGCGGCACAGATACGCAGTATTTT; CDR3: CATVGLAGGTDTQYF
J: TRBJ2-7; D: TRBD1; V: TRBV7-2; size: once; DNA: TGTGCCAGCAGCTTAAGGGACAGGATCTACGAGCAGTACTTC; CDR3: CASSLRDRIYEQYF
J: TRBJ2-7; D: TRBD2; V: TRBV7-2; size: NA; DNA: TGTGCCAGCAGTACCCAGGGAGGGTACGAGCAGTACTTC; CDR3: CASSTQGGYEQYF
J: TRBJ2-1; D: NA; V: TRBV29-1; size: few; DNA: TGCAGCGTTGAACTTCGTCGGTCTCGGGGGGCAAATGAGCAGTTCTTC; CDR3: CSVELRRSRGANEQFF
J: TRBJ2-3; D: TRBD1; V: TRBV5-6; size: few; DNA: TGTGCCAGCAGCTTGCTTCTGGGACAGGGAGGCACAGATACGCAGTATTTT; CDR3: CASSLLLGQGGTDTQYF
J: TRBJ2-7; D: TRBD1; V: TRBV7-9; size: NA; DNA: TGTGCCAGCCCCCCCGGACAGGGTATCTACGAGCAGTACTTC; CDR3: CASPPGQGIYEQYF
J: TRBJ2-4; D: NA; V: TRBV9; size: NA; DNA: TGTGCCAGCAGCGCAGGGGGACCGGGACTCCGGGCCAAAAACATTCAGTACTTC; CDR3: CASSAGGPGLRAKNIQYF
J: TRBJ1-2; D: NA; V: TRBV2; size: few; DNA: TGTGCCAGCGGGCTGGCACACTATGGCTACACCTTC; CDR3: CASGLAHYGYTF
J: TRBJ2-5; D: TRBD2; V: TRBV7-2; size: NA; DNA: TGTGCCAGCATGGCGGGAGTGGGGGAGACCCAGTACTTC; CDR3: CASMAGVGETQYF
J: TRBJ2-5; D: TRBD1; V: TRBV30; size: NA; DNA: TGTGCCTGGGCGACAGGGATAGAAGAGACCCAGTACTTC; CDR3: CAWATGIEETQYF
J: TRBJ1-3; D: NA; V: TRBV10-3; size: NA; DNA: TGTGCCGTCCAACCCCTAGCTGGAAACACCATATATTTT; CDR3: CAVQPLAGNTIYF
J: TRBJ2-7; D: NA; V: TRBV29-1; size: NA; DNA: TGCAGCGTGGGGGGAAGGACTGATAGCTCCTACGAGCAGTACTTC; CDR3: CSVGGRTDSSYEQYF
J: TRBJ2-3; D: NA; V: TRBV5-6; size: NA; DNA: TGTGCCAGCAGCTTGGGCAGGGGAGGGGGCACAGATACGCAGTATTTT; CDR3: CASSLGRGGGTDTQYF
J: TRBJ2-2; D: NA; V: TRBV6-1; size: NA; DNA: TGTGCCAGCAACCCTGAACAGATCAACACCGGGGAGCTGTTTTTT; CDR3: CASNPEQINTGELFF
J: TRBJ2-4; D: TRBD1; V: TRBV6-1; size: few; DNA: TGTGCCAGCAGTGAACAGGGGGTGTCCAAAAACATTCAGTACTTC; CDR3: CASSEQGVSKNIQYF
J: TRBJ1-2; D: TRBD1; V: TRBV10-3; size: NA; DNA: TGTGCCACTCTACAGGGGAGCTATGGCTACACCTTC; CDR3: CATLQGSYGYTF
J: TRBJ2-5; D: NA; V: TRBV5-1; size: NA; DNA: TGCGCCAGCAGCTTGGGGACACACCAAGAGACCCAGTACTTC; CDR3: CASSLGTHQETQYF
J: TRBJ1-4; D: NA; V: TRBV27; size: few; DNA: TGTGCCAGCAGTCCGCGAGTATCCGGAAAACTGTTTTTT; CDR3: CASSPRVSGKLFF
J: TRBJ2-7; D: TRBD1; V: TRBV19; size: NA; DNA: TGTGCCAGCAGGACAGGGGAAGGCCACTACGAGCAGTACTTC; CDR3: CASRTGEGHYEQYF
J: TRBJ2-7; D: TRBD1; V: TRBV29-1; size: NA; DNA: TGCAGCGTCGGACAGGGGGCTTCCTACGAGCAGTACTTC; CDR3: CSVGQGASYEQYF
J: TRBJ1-2; D: NA; V: TRBV6-5; size: NA; DNA: TGTGCCAGCAGTGTGTCGGCAGACAGTAACTATGGCTACACCTTC; CDR3: CASSVSADSNYGYTF
J: TRBJ2-1; D: NA; V: TRBV19; size: NA; DNA: TGTGCCAGTAGCCCGACTAGGGAGGGGGGTAATGAGCAGTTCTTC; CDR3: CASSPTREGGNEQFF
J: TRBJ1-5; D: NA; V: TRBV15; size: few; DNA: TGTGCCACCAGCAGAGTAGTCAACACTAATAGCAATCAGCCCCAGCATTTT; CDR3: CATSRVVNTNSNQPQHF
J: TRBJ1-4; D: NA; V: TRBV7-8; size: NA; DNA: TGTGCCAGCAGCCCAATAAGTCGGGAAAAACTGTTTTTT; CDR3: CASSPISREKLFF
J: TRBJ2-2; D: NA; V: TRBV5-1; size: NA; DNA: TGCGCCAGCGGGGGCGCCGGCACCGGGGAGCTGTTTTTT; CDR3: CASGGAGTGELFF
J: TRBJ1-1; D: NA; V: TRBV19; size: NA; DNA: TGTGCCAGTAAAACAGGGCGAGAATACACTGAAGCTTTCTTT; CDR3: CASKTGREYTEAFF
J: TRBJ1-1; D: NA; V: TRBV6-4; size: NA; DNA: TGTGCCAGCAGTGAAAGGCCAGGGAAGACTGAAGCTTTCTTT; CDR3: CASSERPGKTEAFF
J: TRBJ2-3; D: NA; V: TRBV4-2; size: few; DNA: TGTGCCAGCAGCCAAAGGCAGGGAAGGACAGATACGCAGTATTTT; CDR3: CASSQRQGRTDTQYF
J: TRBJ2-1; D: NA; V: TRBV5-1; size: NA; DNA: TGCGCCAGCGCAAGGCCACAGGACAATGAGCAGTTCTTC; CDR3: CASARPQDNEQFF
J: TRBJ2-7; D: TRBD2; V: TRBV11-2; size: NA; DNA: TGTGCCAGCAGCGGACTAGCGGGAAACGAGCAGTACTTC; CDR3: CASSGLAGNEQYF
J: TRBJ2-7; D: TRBD1; V: TRBV5-4; size: NA; DNA: TGTGCCAGCAGCTTGGCTCCGGGACAGCATCTCTACGAGCAGTACTTC; CDR3: CASSLAPGQHLYEQYF
J: TRBJ1-3; D: NA; V: TRBV6-1; size: NA; DNA: TGTGCCAGCAGTGGACGTCAGGGCACCGCTGGAAACACCATATATTTT; CDR3: CASSGRQGTAGNTIYF
J: TRBJ1-5; D: TRBD1; V: TRBV19; size: few; DNA: TGTGCCAGTAGTATCCTGACAGGGGGCCGCCTTAGCAATCAGCCCCAGCATTTT; CDR3: CASSILTGGRLSNQPQHF
J: TRBJ2-7; D: NA; V: TRBV28; size: NA; DNA: TGTGCCAGCATTTCAACAGAAATTTACGAGCAGTACTTC; CDR3: CASISTEIYEQYF
J: TRBJ2-1; D: NA; V: TRBV29-1; size: NA; DNA: TGCAGCGTAGTCCCCGGGACTCTGAGCGCCTACAATGAGCAGTTCTTC; CDR3: CSVVPGTLSAYNEQFF
J: TRBJ2-5; D: TRBD2; V: TRBV27; size: NA; DNA: TGTGCCAGCAGTTCCCCGGCGGGGGGCAGAGAGACCCAGTACTTC; CDR3: CASSSPAGGRETQYF
J: TRBJ2-1; D: TRBD2; V: TRBV27; size: NA; DNA: TGTGCCAGCAGCCCTGAAGGACTAGCGGGTAATGAGCAGTTCTTC; CDR3: CASSPEGLAGNEQFF
J: TRBJ1-5; D: NA; V: TRBV6-1; size: NA; DNA: TGTGCCAGCAGTGAACCTAGGAAGGTTAGGAATCAGCCCCAGCATTTT; CDR3: CASSEPRKVRNQPQHF